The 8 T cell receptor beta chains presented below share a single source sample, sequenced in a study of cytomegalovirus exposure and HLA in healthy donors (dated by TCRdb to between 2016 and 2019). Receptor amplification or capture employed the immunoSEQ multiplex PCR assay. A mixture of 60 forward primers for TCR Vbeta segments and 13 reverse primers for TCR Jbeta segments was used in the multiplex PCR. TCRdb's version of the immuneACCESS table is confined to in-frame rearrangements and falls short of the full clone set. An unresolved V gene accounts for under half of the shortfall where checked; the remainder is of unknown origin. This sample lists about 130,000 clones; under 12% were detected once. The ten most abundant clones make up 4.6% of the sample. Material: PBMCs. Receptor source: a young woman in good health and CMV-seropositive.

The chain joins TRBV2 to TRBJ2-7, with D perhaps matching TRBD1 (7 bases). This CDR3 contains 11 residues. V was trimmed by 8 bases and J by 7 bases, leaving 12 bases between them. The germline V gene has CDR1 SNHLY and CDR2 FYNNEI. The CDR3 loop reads CASRQGGEQYF. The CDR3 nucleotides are TGTGCCAGCCGACAGGGAGGAGAGCAGTACTTC.

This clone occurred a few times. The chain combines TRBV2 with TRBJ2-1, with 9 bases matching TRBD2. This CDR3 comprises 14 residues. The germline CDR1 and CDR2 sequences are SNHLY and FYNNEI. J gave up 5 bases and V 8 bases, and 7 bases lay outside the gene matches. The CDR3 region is CASQVSGRNNEQFF. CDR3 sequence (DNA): TGTGCCAGCCAAGTTAGCGGGAGAAACAATGAGCAGTTCTTC. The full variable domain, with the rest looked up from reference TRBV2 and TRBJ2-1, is EPEVTQTPSHQVTQMGQEVILRCVPISNHLYFYWYRQILGQKVEFLVSFYNNEISEKSEIFDDQFSVERPDGSNFTLKIRSTKLEDSAMYFCASQVSGRNNEQFFGPGTRLTVL.

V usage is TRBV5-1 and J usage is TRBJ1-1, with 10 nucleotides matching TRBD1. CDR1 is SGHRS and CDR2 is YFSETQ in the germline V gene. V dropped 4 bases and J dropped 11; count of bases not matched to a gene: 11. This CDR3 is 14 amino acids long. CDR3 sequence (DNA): TGCGCCAGCAGCCGAGGGACAGGGGAAGATGAGGCTTTCTTT. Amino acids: CASSRGTGEDEAFF.

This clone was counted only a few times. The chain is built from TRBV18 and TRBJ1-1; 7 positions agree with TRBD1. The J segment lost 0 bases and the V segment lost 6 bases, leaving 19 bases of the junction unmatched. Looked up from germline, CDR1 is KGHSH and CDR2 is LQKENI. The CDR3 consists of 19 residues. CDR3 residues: CASSNTPQAGGYVNTEAFF. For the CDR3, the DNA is TGTGCCAGCTCTAATACGCCGCAGGCAGGGGGTTATGTGAACACTGAAGCTTTCTTT.

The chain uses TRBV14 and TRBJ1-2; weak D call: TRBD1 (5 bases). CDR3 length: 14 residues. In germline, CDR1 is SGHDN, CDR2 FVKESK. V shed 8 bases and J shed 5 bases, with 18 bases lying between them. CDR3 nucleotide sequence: TGTGCCAGCGGATCCGCTATGGAGGGGTATGGCTACACCTTC. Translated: CASGSAMEGYGYTF.

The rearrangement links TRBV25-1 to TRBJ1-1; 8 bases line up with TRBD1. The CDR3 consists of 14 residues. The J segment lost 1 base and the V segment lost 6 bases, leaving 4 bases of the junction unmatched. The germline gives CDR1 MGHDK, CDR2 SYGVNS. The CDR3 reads CASRGQGTNTEAFF. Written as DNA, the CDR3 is TGTGCCAGCAGAGGACAGGGCACGAACACTGAAGCTTTCTTT.

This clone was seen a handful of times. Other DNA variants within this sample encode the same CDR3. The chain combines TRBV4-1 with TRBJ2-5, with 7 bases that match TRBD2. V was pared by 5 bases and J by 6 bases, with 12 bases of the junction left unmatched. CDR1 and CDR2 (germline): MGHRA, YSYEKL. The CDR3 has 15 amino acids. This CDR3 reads CASSAGAGSIQTQYF. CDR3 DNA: TGCGCCAGCAGCGCGGGAGCGGGAAGTATACAGACCCAGTACTTC.

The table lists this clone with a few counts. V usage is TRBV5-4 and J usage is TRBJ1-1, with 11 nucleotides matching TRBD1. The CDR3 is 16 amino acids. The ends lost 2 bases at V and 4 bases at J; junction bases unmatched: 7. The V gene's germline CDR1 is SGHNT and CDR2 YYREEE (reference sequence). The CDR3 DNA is TGTGCCAGCAGCTTCATTTCGGGACAGGGGGGCACTGAAGCTTTCTTT. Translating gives CASSFISGQGGTEAFF.